The 19 T cell receptor beta chains below come from one sample, sequenced in a study of cytomegalovirus exposure and HLA in healthy donors. PCR used 60 Vbeta primers and 13 Jbeta primers. The method was immunoSEQ multiplex PCR; TCRdb's version includes in-frame clones alone and lacks a portion of them. This repertoire includes about 160,000 clones. The sample taken for sequencing was PBMCs. The receptors derive from a man under 40 in good health and CMV-seronegative.

The V and J genes are TRBV28 and TRBJ1-3; D remains unclear. Germline V gene data show CDR1 as MDHEN and CDR2 as SYDVKM. Trimming removed 2 bases from V and 0 bases from J, with 5 bases in between. The CDR3 consists of 14 residues. CDR3 in amino acids: CASSLSVSGNTIYF. The CDR3, as DNA: TGTGCCAGCAGTTTAAGCGTCTCTGGAAACACCATATATTTT. Full variable domain (missing parts from reference TRBV28 and TRBJ1-3): DVKVTQSSRYLVKRTGEKVFLECVQDMDHENMFWYRQDPGLGLRLIYFSYDVKMKEKGDIPEGYSVSREKKERFSLILESASTNQTSMYLCASSLSVSGNTIYFGEGSWLTVV.

The V gene is TRBV25-1, the J gene TRBJ2-6; 7 bases are shared with TRBD1. V was pared by 4 bases and J by 0 bases, with 6 bases of the junction left unmatched. Germline CDR1 is MGHDK and CDR2 is SYGVNS. This CDR3 comprises 17 residues. CDR3 amino acids: CASSVSQGVSGANVLTF. Here the CDR3 DNA reads TGTGCCAGCAGTGTCTCCCAGGGGGTCTCTGGGGCCAACGTCCTGACTTTC.

This chain joins TRBV7-2 and TRBJ2-4; TRBD2 matches 11 bases. This CDR3 has 16 residues. V was pared by 1 base and J by 2 bases, with 1 base of the junction left unmatched. In germline, CDR1 is SGHTA, CDR2 FQGNSA. The CDR3 DNA reads as TGTGCCAGCAGCTTAGGACTAGCGGGGACCAAAAACATTCAGTACTTC. This codes for CASSLGLAGTKNIQYF.

J is TRBJ2-5 and V is TRBV19; 8 bases map to TRBD1. The V gene end was trimmed by 5 bases and the J gene end by 2 bases; junction bases not matched to a gene: 4. This CDR3 is 14 amino acids long. Germline loops: CDR1 LNHDA, CDR2 SQIVND (reference sequence). In DNA form, the CDR3 reads TGTGCCAGTAGTCCCGGACAGGGTCAAGAGACCCAGTACTTC. This codes for CASSPGQGQETQYF.

The chain has TRBV29-1 and TRBJ1-2; 9 positions agree with TRBD1. CDR3 length: 12 residues. Germline trimming cut 3 bases from V and 6 bases from J; bases unmatched to any gene: 2. Germline CDR1 and CDR2: SQVTM and ANQGSEA. In DNA, the CDR3 is TGCAGCGTTGATACAGGGGGCGATGGCTACACCTTC. Translation: CSVDTGGDGYTF.

The V gene is TRBV11-3, the J gene TRBJ1-3, with 9 positions matching TRBD1. Germline V CDR1 and CDR2: SGHNT, YENEEA. The length of the CDR3 is 17 residues. The J segment lost 0 bases and the V segment lost 4 bases, leaving 7 bases of the junction unmatched. CDR3 nucleotides: TGTGCCAGCAGCTCTACCGGGACAGGGTACTCTGGAAACACCATATATTTT. Protein sequence: CASSSTGTGYSGNTIYF.

This chain joins TRBV18 and TRBJ1-3; the D is unclear. This CDR3 contains 15 residues. Trimming removed 3 bases at V and 0 bases at J, with 9 bases between. Per germline, CDR1 KGHSH and CDR2 LQKENI. This CDR3 is CASSPSTSSGNTIYF. CDR3 bases: TGTGCCAGCTCACCGAGTACTAGCTCTGGAAACACCATATATTTT.

The rearrangement uses TRBV25-1 and TRBJ2-3, with D possibly TRBD1 on 5 matching bases. Per germline, CDR1 MGHDK and CDR2 SYGVNS. Trimming took 5 bases from V and 2 from J, leaving 11 bases between them. This CDR3 has 14 residues. The CDR3 DNA is TGTGCCAGCAGTATGCAGGGTGACACAGATACGCAGTATTTT. It yields the protein CASSMQGDTDTQYF.

The chain employs TRBV18 and TRBJ2-3, with TRBD2 as a possible D gene (6 bases). V shed 2 bases and J shed 0 bases, with 9 bases lying between them. The CDR3 consists of 15 residues. Germline lookup yields CDR1 KGHSH and CDR2 LQKENI. The CDR3 DNA reads TGTGCCAGCTCACCAGGGACTGAGAGCACAGATACGCAGTATTTT. Encoded protein: CASSPGTESTDTQYF.

The gene calls are TRBV5-5 and TRBJ2-2, with 8 bases lining up with TRBD1. Germline trimming cut 7 bases from V and 5 bases from J; bases unmatched to any gene: 10. Germline CDR1 reads SGHKS; CDR2 reads YYEKEE (reference sequence). The CDR3 has 15 amino acids. The CDR3, as DNA: TGTGCCAGCCGAAAACAGGGGGGAGCAACCGGGGAGCTGTTTTTT. Its translation is CASRKQGGATGELFF.

V and J are TRBV7-9 and TRBJ2-7; maybe TRBD1 (6 bases). This CDR3 spans 14 amino acids. V lost 1 base and J 4 bases, leaving 11 bases between the germline ends. The germline V gene encodes CDR1 SEHNR and CDR2 FQNEAQ (reference sequence). The CDR3 coding sequence is TGTGCCAGCAGCTTAGTAGGACAGCAATACGAGCAGTACTTC. It codes for CASSLVGQQYEQYF. Combining the CDR3 with reference TRBV7-9 and TRBJ2-7 gives the whole variable domain DTGVSQNPRHKITKRGQNVTFRCDPISEHNRLYWYRQTLGQGPEFLTYFQNEAQLEKSRLLSDRFSAERPKGSFSTLEIQRTEQGDSAMYLCASSLVGQQYEQYFGPGTRLTVT.

This chain links TRBV9 with TRBJ1-1; 9 bases are shared with TRBD1. This CDR3 comprises 13 residues. Germline CDR1 reads SGDLS; CDR2 reads YYNGEE. The V segment lost 4 bases and the J segment 11 bases; nucleotides outside the gene matches: 9. The CDR3 nucleotides are TGTGCCAGCAGCCCCCACCCCGGGACAGGGGCTTTCTTT. This translates into CASSPHPGTGAFF.

The chain links TRBV5-6 to TRBJ1-1; D remains unclear. The germline V gene has CDR1 SGHDT and CDR2 YYEEEE. The CDR3 is 15 residues long. The V gene lost 0 bases and the J gene lost 0 bases, with 9 bases spanning the gap. CDR3 protein: CASSLDIHMNTEAFF. CDR3 in DNA: TGTGCCAGCAGCTTGGACATTCACATGAACACTGAAGCTTTCTTT. The full variable domain, completed using reference TRBV5-6 and TRBJ1-1, is DAGVTQSPTHLIKTRGQQVTLRCSPKSGHDTVSWYQQALGQGPQFIFQYYEEEERQRGNFPDRFSGHQFPNYSSELNVNALLLGDSALYLCASSLDIHMNTEAFFGQGTRLTVV.

CDR3 amino acids: CASSPGTGGNQPQHF. The CDR3, as DNA: TGTGCCAGCTCACCAGGGACAGGGGGCAATCAGCCCCAGCATTTT. The chain carries TRBV18 and TRBJ1-5, with 10 bases that match TRBD1. Losses at the gene ends were 2 bases for V and 2 bases for J; bases not matched to a gene: 0. The CDR3 totals 15 residues. Germline CDR1 KGHSH, CDR2 LQKENI.

The CDR3 bases are TGCGCCAGCAGCCCGTTTGTAGCGGGAAATAGCACAGATACGCAGTATTTT. Its protein is CASSPFVAGNSTDTQYF. The gene calls are TRBV4-1 and TRBJ2-3, with TRBD2 matching over 8 bases. V trimming: 4 bases; J trimming: 0 bases; junction bases outside the gene matches: 9. CDR1 and CDR2 from the germline V gene are MGHRA and YSYEKL. CDR3 length equals 17 residues.

The chain joins TRBV9 to TRBJ2-7, with 10 bases aligning to TRBD2. The trim removed 0 bases at V and 6 bases at J, leaving 3 bases unmatched. Germline CDR1 SGDLS, CDR2 YYNGEE. The CDR3 extends over 14 amino acids. The CDR3, as DNA: TGTGCCAGCAGCGTAGCTAGCGGGAGCACCGAGCAGTACTTC. Its translation: CASSVASGSTEQYF.

The chain carries TRBV19 and TRBJ1-5, with a possible D match to TRBD1 (6 bases). CDR1 and CDR2 (germline): LNHDA, SQIVND (reference sequence). V lost 3 bases and J lost 6, with 15 bases in between. This CDR3 is built from 15 residues. This chain's CDR3 is CASSMGRGRTQPQHF. In DNA, the CDR3 is TGTGCCAGTAGTATGGGGAGGGGGAGGACTCAGCCCCAGCATTTT.

The V call is TRBV6-6, the J call TRBJ1-5; no clear D. The CDR3 has 12 residues. Germline CDR1 is MNHNY and CDR2 is SVGAGI (reference sequence). The V end was cut by 3 bases, the J end by 7 bases, with 7 bases between. This chain's CDR3 is CASSYQVQPQHF. The CDR3 nucleotides read TGTGCCAGCAGTTATCAGGTCCAGCCCCAGCATTTT.

The J gene is TRBJ2-1, the V gene TRBV5-6, with 12 bases that match TRBD2. After removal of 0 bases from V and 2 bases from J, the junction contained 9 bases not matched to a gene. The CDR3 length is 19 residues. The germline V gene has CDR1 SGHDT and CDR2 YYEEEE. In DNA form, the CDR3 reads TGTGCCAGCAGCTTGGTAGGTTCTAGCGGGAGGGCCCCCTACAATGAGCAGTTCTTC. This sequence encodes CASSLVGSSGRAPYNEQFF.